This entry lists 8 T cell receptor beta chains sequenced from one sample in a study of cytomegalovirus exposure and HLA in healthy donors. The primer mix had 60 Vbeta and 13 Jbeta primers. Here immunoSEQ multiplex PCR was the method, and the copy in TCRdb shows in-frame clones only, minus some. Among over 60,000 clones listed, around 70% were seen once. What was sequenced was PBMCs. These receptors were taken from a male donor in good health and CMV-seropositive.

This clone came up a few times. CDR3 DNA: TGTGCCAGCAGCTTGACAGTCCCTTTCTCTGGAAACACCATATATTTT. It encodes CASSLTVPFSGNTIYF. The chain uses TRBV11-2 and TRBJ1-3; D is possibly TRBD1 (5 bases). V lost 3 bases, J lost 0 bases, and 12 bases lay in between. This CDR3 has 16 residues. Germline-derived CDR1 and CDR2 are SGHAT and FQNNGV.

The V call is TRBV10-3, the J call TRBJ2-1; the match to TRBD2 covers 8 bases. Germline loops: CDR1 ENHRY, CDR2 SYGVKD. The ends lost 0 bases at V and 7 bases at J; junction bases unmatched: 8. The CDR3 has 16 residues. Here the CDR3 reads CAISESAREAGNEQFF. The CDR3 DNA follows: TGTGCCATCAGTGAGTCAGCGCGGGAGGCGGGGAATGAGCAGTTCTTC.

This clone was found a few times. The genes are TRBV5-6 and TRBJ1-5; the D is unclear. This CDR3 is built from 17 residues. CDR1 is SGHDT and CDR2 is YYEEEE in the germline V gene. Trimming left V 4 bases short and J 3 bases short, with 20 bases between. CDR3 in DNA: TGTGCCAGCAGCCGACTAGACCGGGTCGCGTACAATCAGCCCCAGCATTTT. It codes for CASSRLDRVAYNQPQHF.

The rearrangement joins TRBV19 to TRBJ1-2, with 8 bases lining up with TRBD1. The CDR3 has 15 residues. In germline, CDR1 is LNHDA, CDR2 SQIVND (reference sequence). Trimming at V came to 7 bases and at J to 1 base, leaving 8 bases not matched to a gene. The CDR3 coding sequence is TGTGCCAGTATCGAGACAGGGGCGAGTAACTATGGCTACACCTTC. This gives the protein CASIETGASNYGYTF. The full variable domain, completed using reference TRBV19 and TRBJ1-2, is DGGITQSPKYLFRKEGQNVTLSCEQNLNHDAMYWYRQDPGQGLRLIYYSQIVNDFQKGDIAEGYSVSREKKESFPLTVTSAQKNPTAFYLCASIETGASNYGYTFGSGTRLTVV.

This clone has only one observation. The rearrangement joins TRBV6-1 to TRBJ1-5; the D gene is possibly TRBD1 (6 bases). The CDR3 spans 15 residues. Germline loops: CDR1 MNHNS, CDR2 SASEGT. V was cut by 4 bases and J by 3 bases, with 13 bases left in between. As DNA, the CDR3 is TGTGCCAGCAGTGTTCAACAGGGAATCAATCAGCCCCAGCATTTT. This encodes CASSVQQGINQPQHF.

The chain employs TRBV7-3 and TRBJ2-1, with TRBD1 identical over 9 bases. In germline, CDR1 is SGHTA, CDR2 FQGTGA. The CDR3 is 15 amino acids. Unmatched junction bases numbered 5, after V lost 3 bases and J lost 5 bases. CDR3 region: CASSFTGGSNNEQFF. The CDR3 DNA reads TGTGCCAGCAGCTTCACAGGGGGCTCTAACAATGAGCAGTTCTTC. The variable domain in full, with the rest retrieved from reference TRBV7-3 and TRBJ2-1, is GAGVSQTPSNKVTEKGKYVELRCDPISGHTALYWYRQSLGQGPEFLIYFQGTGAADDSGLPNDRFFAVRPEGSVSTLKIQRTERGDSAVYLCASSFTGGSNNEQFFGPGTRLTVL.

With respect to this clone: At one end, the junction sequence differs from germline, possibly due to a read error. The chain links TRBV2 to TRBJ2-7; possibly TRBD1 for D (6 bases). Per the germline V gene, CDR1 is SNHLY and CDR2 is FYNNEI. The CDR3 has 14 amino acids. The CDR3 DNA follows: TGTGCCAGCAGTGGTCAGGGGTACTCCTCCGAGCAGTACTTC. Protein: CASSGQGYSSEQYF. Filled out from reference TRBV2 and TRBJ2-7, the complete variable domain reads EPEVTQTPSHQVTQMGQEVILRCVPISNHLYFYWYRQILGQKVEFLVSFYNNEISEKSEIFDDQFSVERPDGSNFTLKIRSTKLEDSAMYFCASSGQGYSSEQYFGPGTRLTVT.

V and J are TRBV6-5 and TRBJ2-7; weak D call: TRBD1 (5 bases). Trimming pared 7 bases from V and 5 bases from J, leaving 18 bases between. The germline CDR1 and CDR2 sequences are MNHEY and SVGAGI. The CDR3 spans 14 residues. The CDR3 is CASTLAGRIHEQYF. The DNA for the CDR3 is TGTGCCAGCACCTTGGCAGGGCGGATTCACGAGCAGTACTTC.